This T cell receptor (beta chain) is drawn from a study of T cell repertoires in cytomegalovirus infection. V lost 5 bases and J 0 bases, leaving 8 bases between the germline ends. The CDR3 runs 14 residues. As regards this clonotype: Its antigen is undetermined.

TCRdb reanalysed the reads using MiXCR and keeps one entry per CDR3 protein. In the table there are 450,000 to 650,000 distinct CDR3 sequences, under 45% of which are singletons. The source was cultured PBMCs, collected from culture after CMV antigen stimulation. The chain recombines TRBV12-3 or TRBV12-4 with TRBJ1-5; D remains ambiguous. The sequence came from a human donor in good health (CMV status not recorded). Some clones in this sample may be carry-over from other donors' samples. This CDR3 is CASSPSDSNQPQHF. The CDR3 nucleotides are TGTGCCAGCAGTCCTTCGGATAGCAATCAGCCCCAGCATTTT.